The rows below give T cell receptor beta chains drawn from one sample of a study of blood T cell repertoires in COVID-19. Method: immunoSEQ multiplex PCR; TCRdb's copy keeps in-frame clones and lacks some. The profile shows roughly 180,000 clones, around 83% of them singletons. What was sequenced was peripheral blood. These receptors were taken from a man aged 18 to 35 with acute or convalescent COVID-19. Both conserved end residues are part of each CDR3. Fields, in order: V gene, J gene, D gene, clone size, CDR3 protein, CDR3 DNA. A D gene is named only where the DNA matches it firmly. Clone size, where shown, is once, few, many, or a class for clones that have expanded.

>TRBV20-1|TRBJ2-1|.|.
CSASRGLLNNEQFF
TGCAGTGCTAGTAGGGGACTCCTAAACAATGAGCAGTTCTTC
>TRBV3-1/TRBV3-2|TRBJ1-6|.|.
CASSRRGGNSPLHF
TGTGCCAGCAGCCGCCGGGGAGGTAATTCACCCCTCCACTTT
>TRBV6-4|TRBJ1-1|TRBD1|few
CASSDSPTTGSPTFF
TGTGCCAGCAGTGACTCTCCGACGACAGGGAGCCCCACCTTCTTT
>TRBV7-9|TRBJ2-5|TRBD2|.
CASSPSGGGQETQYF
TGTGCCAGCAGCCCCAGCGGGGGAGGTCAAGAGACCCAGTACTTC
>TRBV6-5|TRBJ2-2|.|.
CASSPTGSTGELFF
TGTGCCAGCAGTCCCACAGGGAGCACCGGGGAGCTGTTTTTT
>TRBV4-2|TRBJ2-2|TRBD2|.
CASSQDPISGGFGELFF
TGTGCCAGCAGCCAAGATCCGATTAGCGGGGGGTTCGGGGAGCTGTTTTTT
>TRBV19|TRBJ2-7|.|.
CASSLAGVDEQYF
TGTGCCAGTAGTTTGGCAGGGGTCGACGAGCAGTACTTC
>TRBV6-2/TRBV6-3|TRBJ1-2|.|.
CASSYSPGQGHDYGYTF
TGTGCCAGCAGTTACTCGCCGGGGCAGGGGCATGATTATGGCTACACCTTC
>TRBV6-5|TRBJ1-1|TRBD1|.
CASSYGTGATFTEAFF
TGTGCCAGCAGTTACGGAACAGGGGCAACCTTCACTGAAGCTTTCTTT
>TRBV7-8|TRBJ2-7|.|.
CASSLSLEQYF
TGTGCCAGCAGTCTGTCCTTGGAGCAGTACTTC
>TRBV5-1|TRBJ2-5|TRBD1|.
CASSLAGTGGMSQETQYF
TGCGCCAGCAGCTTGGCCGGCACAGGGGGGATGTCGCAAGAGACCCAGTACTTC
>TRBV15|TRBJ1-1|.|.
CATSIWVDSPRTEAFF
TGTGCCACCAGCATTTGGGTTGACAGTCCGCGCACTGAAGCTTTCTTT
>TRBV5-4|TRBJ1-2|TRBD1|.
CASSLGGTGGSNYGYTF
TGTGCCAGCAGCTTGGGAGGGACAGGGGGCTCTAACTATGGCTACACCTTC
>TRBV7-8|TRBJ2-1|.|.
CASSGRQHNEQFF
TGTGCCAGCAGCGGCAGACAGCACAATGAGCAGTTCTTC
>TRBV10-1|TRBJ2-2|TRBD2|.
CASSGLAGETPRTGELFF
TGCGCCAGCAGTGGGCTAGCGGGGGAAACTCCGCGAACCGGGGAGCTGTTTTTT
>TRBV2|TRBJ1-2|.|.
CASPTIPYGYTF
TGTGCCAGTCCAACAATTCCCTATGGCTACACCTTC
>TRBV7-9|TRBJ2-7|.|.
CASSLGPGEIYEQYF
TGTGCCAGCAGCTTAGGGCCAGGGGAAATATACGAGCAGTACTTC
>TRBV7-2|TRBJ2-1|TRBD2|.
CASSPLERGYDEQFF
TGTGCCAGCAGCCCTTTGGAGCGGGGTTACGATGAGCAGTTCTTC
>TRBV7-9|TRBJ1-1|.|.
CASSPSGTEAFF
TGTGCCAGCAGCCCAAGCGGCACTGAAGCTTTCTTT
>TRBV12-3/TRBV12-4|TRBJ2-3|.|.
CASGSYTDTQYF
TGTGCCAGCGGGAGTTACACAGATACGCAGTATTTT
>TRBV18|TRBJ1-1|.|.
CASSPQTELGAFF
TGTGCCAGCTCACCGCAGACGGAGCTCGGGGCTTTCTTT
>TRBV7-9|TRBJ2-5|.|.
CASSKRDRRGETQYF
TGTGCCAGCAGCAAACGGGACCGCCGGGGGGAGACCCAGTACTTC
>TRBV28|TRBJ2-1|TRBD2|.
CASRELAGVDNEQFF
TGTGCCAGCAGAGAGCTAGCGGGGGTAGACAATGAGCAGTTCTTC
>TRBV2|TRBJ1-3|TRBD1|.
CASSAQGAYGNTIYF
TGTGCCAGCAGTGCTCAGGGGGCCTATGGAAACACCATATATTTT